This TCR beta chain originates from a study of tumor-infiltrating lymphocytes in primary liver carcinoma. Study background: Between 4.2 and 10 cm across, the tumors were all of stage T1-T3 N0M0. Roughly 3.5 to 7.5 million productive TCRbeta reads were obtained per sample, with similar numbers across tissue types.

Study findings and constraints: Blood fell significantly below tumors in its top-250-clone fraction (p = 0.039).

Synthesis of TCR beta cDNA was carried out from 500 ng total RNA with a constant-region primer. Nested multiplex PCR, run for three rounds with slightly modified ARM-PCR, yielded TCR beta libraries. TCRdb fed the multiplex PCR reads into MiXCR, producing one record per CDR3 protein. The data show fewer than 250,000 distinct CDR3 sequences, around 60% seen once. A note on this clonotype: Its antigen is undetermined. Relative to the germline gene, one junction end is altered; a read error may explain this.

Unsorted whole blood supplied the blood RNA, and germline DNA was isolated too. The source material was peripheral blood. The TCR originated in a woman aged 55 to 70 with primary liver carcinoma and hepatitis B virus infection.

As DNA, the CDR3 is TGTGCCAGCGGCCGCCCAGCGGGACTTAACAATGAGCAGTTCTTT. Translation gives CASGRPAGLNNEQFF. This chain connects TRBV11-2 to TRBJ2-1, with TRBD2 matching over 7 bases. The V gene's germline CDR1 is SGHAT and CDR2 FQNNGV. The CDR3 consists of 15 residues.